This T cell receptor beta chain was observed in a study of OX40 agonist ivuxolimab in advanced cancers. Comments on this clone: Its specificity is unknown.

Germline-derived CDR1 and CDR2 are SGHNT and YYREEE (reference sequence). The CDR3 length is 14 residues. The V end lost 4 bases, the J end lost 4 bases, and 12 bases lay between the germline ends. Notes on the study in general: Mean expanded clone counts were higher in CD8+ than CD4+ T cells. Normalized T-cell clonal expansion was also low in a subset of nonresponders.

Using immunoSEQ multiplex PCR, the repertoire was profiled, and TCRdb retains in-frame clones only, with some absent. The table has more than 9,000 clones, 65% to 75% seen once. The sequences come from CD4+ or CD8+ T cells sorted from blood, collected in a trial of the OX40 agonist ivuxolimab. V and J are TRBV5-4 and TRBJ2-1; D uncertain. The clonotype comes from an adult with an advanced solid tumor such as melanoma, head and neck, liver or kidney cancer. The CDR3 coding sequence is TGTGCCAGCAGCCACCGCGAGACTTACAATGAGCAGTTCTTC. This translates into CASSHRETYNEQFF.